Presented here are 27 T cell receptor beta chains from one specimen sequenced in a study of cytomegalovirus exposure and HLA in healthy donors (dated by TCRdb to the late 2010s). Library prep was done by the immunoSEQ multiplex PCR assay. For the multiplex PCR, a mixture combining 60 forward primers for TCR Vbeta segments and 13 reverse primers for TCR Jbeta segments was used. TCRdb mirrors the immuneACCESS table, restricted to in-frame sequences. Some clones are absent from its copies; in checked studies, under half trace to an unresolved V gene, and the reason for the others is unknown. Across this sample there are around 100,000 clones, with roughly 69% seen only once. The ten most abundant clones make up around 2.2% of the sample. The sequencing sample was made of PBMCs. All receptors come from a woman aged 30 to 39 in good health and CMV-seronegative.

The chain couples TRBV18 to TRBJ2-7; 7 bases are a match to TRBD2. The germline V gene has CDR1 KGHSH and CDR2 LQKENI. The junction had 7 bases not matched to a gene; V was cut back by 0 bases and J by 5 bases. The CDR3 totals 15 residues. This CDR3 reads CASSPPGGKNNEQYF. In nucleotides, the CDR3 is TGTGCCAGCTCACCACCGGGAGGGAAAAACAACGAGCAGTACTTC.

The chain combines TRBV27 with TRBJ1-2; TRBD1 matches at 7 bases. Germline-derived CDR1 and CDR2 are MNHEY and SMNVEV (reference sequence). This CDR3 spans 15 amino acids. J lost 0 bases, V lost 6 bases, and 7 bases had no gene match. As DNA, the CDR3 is TGTGCCAGCAGGACAGGGATCTCCACTAACTATGGCTACACCTTC. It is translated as CASRTGISTNYGYTF.

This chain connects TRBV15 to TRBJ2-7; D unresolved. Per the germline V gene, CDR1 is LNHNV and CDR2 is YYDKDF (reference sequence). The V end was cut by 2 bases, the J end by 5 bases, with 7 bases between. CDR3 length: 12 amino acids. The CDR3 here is CATSRLSHEQYF. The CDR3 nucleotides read TGTGCCACCAGCAGATTATCCCACGAGCAGTACTTC.

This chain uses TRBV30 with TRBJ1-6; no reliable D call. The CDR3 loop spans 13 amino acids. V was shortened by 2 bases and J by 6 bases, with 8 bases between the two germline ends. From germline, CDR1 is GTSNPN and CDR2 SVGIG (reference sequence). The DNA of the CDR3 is TGTGCCTGGAGTCCACGGGTTAATTCACCCCTCCACTTT. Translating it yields CAWSPRVNSPLHF.

DNA of the CDR3: TGCGCCAGCAGCCCCGGGCGAGGGGGCGTTTACGAGCAGTACTTC. Amino acid sequence: CASSPGRGGVYEQYF. This chain uses TRBV4-3 with TRBJ2-7, with 7 bases matching TRBD1. Germline V lookup: CDR1 LGHNA, CDR2 YSLEER. There are 15 residues in the CDR3. V lost 4 bases and J lost 4; bases outside the gene matches: 10.

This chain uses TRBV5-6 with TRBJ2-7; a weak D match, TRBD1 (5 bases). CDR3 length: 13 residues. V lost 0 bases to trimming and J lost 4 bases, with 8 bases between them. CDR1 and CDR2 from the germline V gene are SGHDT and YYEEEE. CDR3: CASSLVAGYEQYF. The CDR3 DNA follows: TGTGCCAGCAGCTTGGTCGCAGGGTACGAGCAGTACTTC.

The CDR3 DNA is TGTGCCAGCAACCGGTTGGGCGGGAGAAATACCGGGGAGCTGTTTTTT. Encoded protein: CASNRLGGRNTGELFF. The chain recombines TRBV5-4 with TRBJ2-2; TRBD2 aligns across 7 bases. With 6 bases clipped from V and 5 bases from J, the junction kept 13 bases outside the gene matches. The CDR3 extends over 16 amino acids. Germline CDR1 reads SGHNT; CDR2 reads YYREEE (reference sequence).

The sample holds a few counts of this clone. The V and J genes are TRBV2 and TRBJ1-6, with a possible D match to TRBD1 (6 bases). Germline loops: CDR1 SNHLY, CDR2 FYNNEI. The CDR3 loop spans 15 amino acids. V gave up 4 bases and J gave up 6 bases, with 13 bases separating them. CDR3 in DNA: TGTGCCAGCAGTGGGACAGCGCTCAGTAATTCACCCCTCCACTTT. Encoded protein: CASSGTALSNSPLHF.

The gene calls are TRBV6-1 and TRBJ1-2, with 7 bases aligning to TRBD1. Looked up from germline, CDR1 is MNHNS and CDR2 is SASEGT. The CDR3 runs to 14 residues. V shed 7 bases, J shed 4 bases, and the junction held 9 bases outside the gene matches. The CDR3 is CASKLGQASYGYTF. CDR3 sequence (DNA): TGTGCCAGCAAATTAGGACAGGCCTCCTATGGCTACACCTTC.

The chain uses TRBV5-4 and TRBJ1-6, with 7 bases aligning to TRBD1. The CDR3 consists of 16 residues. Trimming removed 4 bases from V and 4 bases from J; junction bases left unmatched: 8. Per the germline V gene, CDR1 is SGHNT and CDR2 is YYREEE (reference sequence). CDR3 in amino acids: CASSISGTEYNSPLHF. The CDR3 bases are TGTGCCAGCAGCATATCCGGGACAGAATATAATTCACCCCTCCACTTT.

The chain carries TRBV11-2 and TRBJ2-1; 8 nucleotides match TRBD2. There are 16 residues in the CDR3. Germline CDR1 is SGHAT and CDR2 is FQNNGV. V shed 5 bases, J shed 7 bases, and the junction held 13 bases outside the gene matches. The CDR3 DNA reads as TGTGCCAGCAGCCAAGTCGGAAGCGGGAGATTAAATGAGCAGTTCTTC. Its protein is CASSQVGSGRLNEQFF.

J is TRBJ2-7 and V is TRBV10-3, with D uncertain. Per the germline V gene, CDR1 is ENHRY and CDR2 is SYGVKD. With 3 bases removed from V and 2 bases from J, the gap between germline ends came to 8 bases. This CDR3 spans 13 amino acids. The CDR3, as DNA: TGTGCCATCAGTGACTATCAAACCTACGAGCAGTACTTC. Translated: CAISDYQTYEQYF.

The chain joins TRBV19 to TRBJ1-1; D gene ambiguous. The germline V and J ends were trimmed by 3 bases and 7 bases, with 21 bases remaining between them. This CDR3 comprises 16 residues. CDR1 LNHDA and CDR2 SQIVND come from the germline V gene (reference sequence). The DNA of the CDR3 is TGTGCCAGTAGTATTAAGTTTCTGGCAGTGAGGGTTGAAGCTTTCTTT. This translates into CASSIKFLAVRVEAFF.

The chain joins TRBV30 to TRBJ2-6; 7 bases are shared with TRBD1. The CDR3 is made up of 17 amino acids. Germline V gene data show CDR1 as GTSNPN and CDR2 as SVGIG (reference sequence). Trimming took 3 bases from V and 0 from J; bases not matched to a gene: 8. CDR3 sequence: CAWRRQGTYSGANVLTF. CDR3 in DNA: TGTGCCTGGAGACGACAGGGAACCTACTCTGGGGCCAACGTCCTGACTTTC. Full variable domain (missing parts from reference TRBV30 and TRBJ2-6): SQTIHQWPATLVQPVGSPLSLECTVEGTSNPNLYWYRQAAGRGLQLLFYSVGIGQISSEVPQNLSASRPQDRQFILSSKKLLLSDSGFYLCAWRRQGTYSGANVLTFGAGSRLTVL.

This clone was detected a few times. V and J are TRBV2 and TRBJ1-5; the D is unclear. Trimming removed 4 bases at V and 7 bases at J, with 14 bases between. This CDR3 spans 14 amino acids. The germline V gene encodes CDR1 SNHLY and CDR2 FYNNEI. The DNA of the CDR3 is TGTGCCAGCAGTGGTGTGAGAGGCAGACAGCCCCAGCATTTT. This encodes CASSGVRGRQPQHF.

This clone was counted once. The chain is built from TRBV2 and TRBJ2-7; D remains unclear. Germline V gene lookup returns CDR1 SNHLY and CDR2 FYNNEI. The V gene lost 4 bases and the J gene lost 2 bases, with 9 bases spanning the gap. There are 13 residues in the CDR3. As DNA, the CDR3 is TGTGCCAGCAGTGCCGGTAACCCCTACGAGCAGTACTTC. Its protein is CASSAGNPYEQYF.

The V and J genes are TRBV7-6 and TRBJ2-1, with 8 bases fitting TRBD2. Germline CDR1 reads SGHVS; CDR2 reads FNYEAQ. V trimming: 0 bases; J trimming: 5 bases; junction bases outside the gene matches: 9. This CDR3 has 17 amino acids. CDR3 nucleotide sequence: TGTGCCAGCAGCTTAGCTTTGGCGGGAGGAGGGAACAATGAGCAGTTCTTC. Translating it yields CASSLALAGGGNNEQFF. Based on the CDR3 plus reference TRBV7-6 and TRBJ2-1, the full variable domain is GAGVSQSPRYKVTKRGQDVALRCDPISGHVSLYWYRQALGQGPEFLTYFNYEAQQDKSGLPNDRFSAERPEGSISTLTIQRTEQRDSAMYRCASSLALAGGGNNEQFFGPGTRLTVL.

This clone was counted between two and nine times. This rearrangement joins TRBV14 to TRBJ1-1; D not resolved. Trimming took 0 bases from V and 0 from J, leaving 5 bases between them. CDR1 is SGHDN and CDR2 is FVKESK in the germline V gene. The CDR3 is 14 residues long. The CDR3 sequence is CASSQDRMNTEAFF. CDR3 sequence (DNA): TGTGCCAGCAGCCAAGACAGGATGAACACTGAAGCTTTCTTT.

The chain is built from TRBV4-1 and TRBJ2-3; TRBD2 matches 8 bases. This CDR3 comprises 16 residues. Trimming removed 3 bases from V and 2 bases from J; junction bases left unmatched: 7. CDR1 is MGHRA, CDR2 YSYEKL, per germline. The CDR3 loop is CASSHSPLAVTDTQYF. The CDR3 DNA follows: TGCGCCAGCAGCCATAGTCCACTAGCGGTCACAGATACGCAGTATTTT.

This CDR3 reads CASSGQSTDTQYF. The CDR3 DNA sequence: TGTGCCAGCAGTGGACAGAGCACAGATACGCAGTATTTT. The rearrangement joins TRBV2 to TRBJ2-3, with D possibly TRBD1 on 5 matching bases. From germline, CDR1 is SNHLY and CDR2 FYNNEI. This CDR3 is 13 amino acids long. V lost 4 bases and J 0 bases, leaving 5 bases between the germline ends.

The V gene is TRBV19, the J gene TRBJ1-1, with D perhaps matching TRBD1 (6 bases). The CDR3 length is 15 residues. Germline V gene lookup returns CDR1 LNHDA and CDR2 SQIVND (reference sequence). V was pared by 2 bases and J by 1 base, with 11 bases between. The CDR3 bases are TGTGCCAGTAGTATACCACGGGGGGCGAACACTGAAGCTTTCTTT. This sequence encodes CASSIPRGANTEAFF.

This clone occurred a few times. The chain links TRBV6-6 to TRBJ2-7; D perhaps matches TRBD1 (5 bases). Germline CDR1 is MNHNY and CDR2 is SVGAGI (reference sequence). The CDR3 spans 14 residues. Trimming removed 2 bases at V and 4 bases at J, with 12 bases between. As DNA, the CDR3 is TGTGCCAGCAGTTACACTCAGGGCCCGTACGAGCAGTACTTC. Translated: CASSYTQGPYEQYF.

The CDR3: CASSRESLYIQYF. The CDR3 DNA follows: TGTGCCAGCAGCCGGGAGAGTTTGTACATTCAGTACTTC. The rearrangement joins TRBV7-9 to TRBJ2-4, with a tentative D call TRBD2 (6 bases). Germline V gene sequence: CDR1 SEHNR, CDR2 FQNEAQ (reference sequence). The V and J ends lost 5 bases and 8 bases respectively, with 13 bases between them. The CDR3 loop spans 13 amino acids. The whole variable domain, remainder taken from reference TRBV7-9 and TRBJ2-4, is DTGVSQNPRHKITKRGQNVTFRCDPISEHNRLYWYRQTLGQGPEFLTYFQNEAQLEKSRLLSDRFSAERPKGSFSTLEIQRTEQGDSAMYLCASSRESLYIQYFGAGTRLSVL.

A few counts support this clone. The chain's CDR3 is CASSQVPGSLNQPQHF. The CDR3 DNA reads as TGCGCCAGCAGCCAAGTTCCAGGCTCTCTCAATCAGCCCCAGCATTTT. The J gene is TRBJ1-5, the V gene TRBV4-1; D is unclear. Trimming removed 1 base from V and 3 bases from J, with 13 bases in between. Germline CDR1 MGHRA, CDR2 YSYEKL. The CDR3 is 16 residues long.

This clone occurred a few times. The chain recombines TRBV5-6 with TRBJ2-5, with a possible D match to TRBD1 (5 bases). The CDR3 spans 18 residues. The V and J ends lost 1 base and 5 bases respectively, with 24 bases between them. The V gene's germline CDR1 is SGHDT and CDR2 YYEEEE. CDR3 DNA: TGTGCCAGCAGCTTGTTGTTCGCATTAAGGGGTTTAGGGGAGACCCAGTACTTC. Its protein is CASSLLFALRGLGETQYF.

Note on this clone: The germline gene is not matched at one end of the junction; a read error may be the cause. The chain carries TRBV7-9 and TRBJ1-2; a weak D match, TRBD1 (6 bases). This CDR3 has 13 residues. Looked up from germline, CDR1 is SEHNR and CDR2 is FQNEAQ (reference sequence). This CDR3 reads CSSSLSPGAGYTF. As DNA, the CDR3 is TGTTCCAGCAGTTTGTCTCCAGGGGCTGGCTACACCTTC.

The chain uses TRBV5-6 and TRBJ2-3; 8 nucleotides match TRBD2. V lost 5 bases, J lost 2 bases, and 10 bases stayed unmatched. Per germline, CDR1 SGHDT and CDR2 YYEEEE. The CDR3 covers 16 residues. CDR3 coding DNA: TGTGCCAGCAGTCAAACAGGGACTAGGCACACAGATACGCAGTATTTT. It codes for CASSQTGTRHTDTQYF.